The clone carrying this T cell receptor (beta chain) was detected ten times or more. The source of the sample is a study of CD8 T cells in ankylosing spondylitis. TCRdb reanalysed the 5' RACE reads using MiXCR and keeps one entry per CDR3 protein. The table lists 39,000 or so distinct CDR3 sequences, roughly 3.1% of them singletons. The CDR3 consists of 19 residues. The trim removed 4 bases at V and 5 bases at J, leaving 17 bases unmatched. CDR1 is SGDLS and CDR2 is YYNGEE in the germline V gene. The genes are TRBV9 and TRBJ2-6; the match to TRBD1 covers 8 bases. Source material: blood, either unsorted or a sorted T cell fraction (not recorded which). The sequence came from a male donor with ankylosing spondylitis or in good health (not recorded which). The CDR3 here is CASSHPSGQVSSWANVLTF. The CDR3 DNA reads as TGTGCCAGCAGCCACCCTTCGGGACAGGTTAGCTCGTGGGCCAACGTCCTGACTTTC.